The 15 T cell receptor beta chains listed next were all sequenced from one sample in a study of OX40 agonist ivuxolimab in advanced cancers. Libraries were prepared by immunoSEQ multiplex PCR; TCRdb keeps only in-frame clonotypes and omits some of them. The table records about 26,000 clones, 70% to 90% of them present only once. The specimen comprised CD4+ or CD8+ T cells sorted from blood, sampled in a trial of the OX40 agonist ivuxolimab. Receptor source: an adult with an advanced solid tumor such as melanoma, head and neck, liver or kidney cancer.

This clone was seen only a few times. Other DNA sequences in the sample encode the same CDR3. The V call is TRBV19, the J call TRBJ2-1; tentatively, D is TRBD2 (5 bases). Germline CDR1 reads LNHDA; CDR2 reads SQIVND (reference sequence). The CDR3 sequence is 13 residues long. V gave up 3 bases and J gave up 4 bases, with 7 bases separating them. CDR3 sequence: CASSIGGYNEQFF. The CDR3 DNA reads TGTGCCAGTAGTATCGGAGGATACAATGAGCAGTTCTTC.

The CDR3 sequence: CASRAEGLQETQYF. CDR3 sequence (DNA): TGTGCCAGCAGGGCGGAGGGCCTACAGGAGACCCAGTACTTC. J is TRBJ2-5 and V is TRBV7-8, with D maybe TRBD2 (6 bases). V was shortened by 6 bases and J by 5 bases, with 16 bases between the two germline ends. CDR1 is SGHVS and CDR2 is FQNEAQ in the germline V gene. The length of the CDR3 is 14 residues. Combining the CDR3 with reference TRBV7-8 and TRBJ2-5 gives the whole variable domain GAGVSQSPRYKVAKRGQDVALRCDPISGHVSLFWYQQALGQGPEFLTYFQNEAQLDKSGLPSDRFFAERPEGSVSTLKIQRTQQEDSAVYLCASRAEGLQETQYFGPGTRLLVL.

The table lists this clone with a few counts. CDR3 sequence reads: CASSMWDAGNEQFF. The CDR3 nucleotides read TGTGCCAGTAGTATGTGGGACGCCGGCAATGAGCAGTTCTTC. V and J are TRBV19 and TRBJ2-1; the D gene could be TRBD1 or TRBD2 (5 bases each). CDR1 and CDR2 (germline): LNHDA, SQIVND (reference sequence). The CDR3 sequence is 14 residues long. V dropped 3 bases and J dropped 6 bases, with 12 bases sitting between them.

This chain joins TRBV14 and TRBJ2-1, with TRBD2 identical over 11 bases. The junction had 9 bases not matched to a gene; V was cut back by 4 bases and J by 4 bases. CDR3 length: 17 residues. CDR1 and CDR2 from the germline V gene are SGHDN and FVKESK. The DNA of the CDR3 is TGTGCCAGCAGCCCCATTTACGGGACTAGCGGTTACAATGAGCAGTTCTTC. Translating gives CASSPIYGTSGYNEQFF.

The chain couples TRBV13 to TRBJ2-3; no clear D gene. The CDR3 runs 9 residues. Trimming stripped 7 bases from V and 4 bases from J, with 0 bases between. Looked up from germline, CDR1 is PRHDT and CDR2 is FYEKMQ (reference sequence). The CDR3 DNA is TGTGCCAGCACAGATACGCAGTATTTT. This sequence encodes CASTDTQYF.

This chain uses TRBV27 with TRBJ1-1, with D possibly being TRBD1 (5 bases). Germline V lookup: CDR1 MNHEY, CDR2 SMNVEV (reference sequence). The CDR3 consists of 13 residues. V was clipped by 2 bases and J by 8 bases, with 12 bases between them. Here the CDR3 DNA reads TGTGCCAGCAGTTTACTGGGGCGGGGGGAAGCTTTCTTT. Its translation is CASSLLGRGEAFF.

This clone is a singleton in its sample. V and J are TRBV5-6 and TRBJ2-5; perhaps TRBD2 as D (5 bases). Trimming took 3 bases from V and 4 from J, leaving 10 bases between them. Germline values: CDR1 SGHDT, CDR2 YYEEEE. The CDR3 is 13 amino acids. Here the CDR3 reads CASSSFRGETQYF. In DNA form, the CDR3 reads TGTGCCAGCAGCTCCTTTCGGGGAGAGACCCAGTACTTC.

The rearrangement links TRBV27 to TRBJ2-3, with 16 bases identical to TRBD2. Germline V gene lookup returns CDR1 MNHEY and CDR2 SMNVEV (reference sequence). The CDR3 covers 16 residues. J was trimmed by 6 bases and V by 5 bases; bases with no gene match: 5. CDR3 DNA: TGTGCCAGCAGTCCCGGGACTAGCGGGAGGGCTGATACGCAGTATTTT. Protein sequence: CASSPGTSGRADTQYF.

CDR3 nucleotides: TGTGCCAGTAGTATAGCGTCAGGGAGAAGCAATCAGCCCCAGCATTTT. This encodes CASSIASGRSNQPQHF. The chain uses TRBV19 and TRBJ1-5; D possibly corresponds to TRBD1 (5 bases). Trimming stripped 1 base from V and 1 base from J, with 11 bases between. CDR1 is LNHDA, CDR2 SQIVND, per germline (reference sequence). This CDR3 comprises 16 residues.

The V and J genes are TRBV6-6 and TRBJ1-4; D call uncertain. The CDR3 spans 13 residues. The germline V gene has CDR1 MNHNY and CDR2 SVGAGI (reference sequence). Trimming pared 8 bases from V and 4 bases from J, leaving 11 bases between. The CDR3 protein is CASCRALNEKLFF. The CDR3 DNA reads as TGTGCCAGCTGCCGGGCCCTTAATGAAAAACTGTTTTTT.

This chain uses TRBV7-9 with TRBJ2-1; 12 nucleotides line up with TRBD2. CDR3 length: 18 residues. Germline V gene data show CDR1 as SEHNR and CDR2 as FQNEAQ (reference sequence). The V segment lost 2 bases and the J segment 2 bases; nucleotides outside the gene matches: 7. Written as DNA, the CDR3 is TGTGCCAGCAGCTTACCTCTAGCGGGAGGGCCCACCTACAATGAGCAGTTCTTC. This encodes CASSLPLAGGPTYNEQFF.

V is TRBV5-4 and J is TRBJ1-1; tentative D call: TRBD1 (5 bases). V lost 0 bases to trimming and J lost 3 bases, with 15 bases between them. Germline CDR1 reads SGHNT; CDR2 reads YYREEE (reference sequence). CDR3 length equals 16 residues. The CDR3 reads CASSLDGAGRYTEAFF. For the CDR3, the DNA is TGTGCCAGCAGCTTGGATGGGGCAGGGAGGTACACTGAAGCTTTCTTT.

The gene calls are TRBV27 and TRBJ2-7; weak D call: TRBD1 (5 bases). Looked up from germline, CDR1 is MNHEY and CDR2 is SMNVEV (reference sequence). This CDR3 has 10 residues. V was pared by 11 bases and J by 4 bases, with 9 bases between. CDR3 residues: CASGAYEQYF. The CDR3 region has the DNA TGTGCCTCTGGGGCGTACGAGCAGTACTTC.

This chain joins TRBV5-8 and TRBJ2-1, with D perhaps given as TRBD1 or TRBD2 (6 bases each). This CDR3 spans 15 amino acids. The germline V gene encodes CDR1 SGHTS and CDR2 YDEGEE. With 7 bases removed from V and 0 bases from J, the gap between germline ends came to 14 bases. CDR3 protein: CASPRGDTSYNEQFF. The CDR3 DNA reads as TGTGCCAGCCCGAGGGGGGATACCTCCTACAATGAGCAGTTCTTC.

The chain employs TRBV4-3 and TRBJ2-5; D not certain. Trimming left V 1 base short and J 2 bases short, with 5 bases between. This CDR3 comprises 13 residues. Germline CDR1 is LGHNA and CDR2 is YSLEER. CDR3 sequence: CASSQGMQETQYF. The CDR3 nucleotides read TGCGCCAGCAGCCAAGGGATGCAAGAGACCCAGTACTTC.